This TCR beta chain appears in the sequencing data of a study of identical twins. One entry per CDR3 protein, called by TCRdb with MiXCR from the 5' RACE reads. The sample records a few hundred thousand distinct CDR3 sequences, roughly 9.7% being singletons. The CDR3 is 13 residues long. Germline CDR1 DFQATT, CDR2 SNEGSKA (reference sequence). V was pared by 3 bases and J by 2 bases, with 9 bases between. Ten or more counts support this clonotype. These data were likewise used in another study, on yellow fever vaccine responses in identical twins.

The chain joins TRBV20-1 to TRBJ2-3, with D unclear. The sequence came from a woman aged 18-29 years in good health. The sample consisted of CD8+ T cells sorted from blood. The DNA of the CDR3 is TGCAGTGCTAGTTTCGTAGACACAGATACGCAGTATTTT. Translating gives CSASFVDTDTQYF.